Listed below are T cell receptor beta chains from one sample, sequenced in a study of persistence of HIV-infected CD4 T cells. Clones were read by immunoSEQ multiplex PCR, and TCRdb kept only the in-frame ones, dropping some. The table lists about 40,000 clones, around 80% of them singletons. These receptors' antigens are unknown. The starting material was CD4+ T cells sorted from PBMCs after roughly 20-hour stimulation, obtained from a patient who received antiretroviral therapy. The receptor set was obtained from an adult man with HIV who was CMV-seropositive. Each CDR3 is given with its conserved first and last residue. Fields, in order: J gene, D gene, clone size, V gene, CDR3 protein, CDR3 DNA. A D gene is named only where the DNA matches it firmly. The size field is filled for only some rows; it gives once, few, many or a size class.

J gene: TRBJ2-3
D gene: TRBD1
clone size: -
V gene: TRBV24-1
CDR3 protein: CATSDRDRAGDTQYF
CDR3 DNA: TGTGCCACCAGTGACCGGGACAGGGCAGGAGATACGCAGTATTTT

J gene: TRBJ2-6
D gene: -
clone size: -
V gene: TRBV5-1
CDR3 protein: CASSSDGSGANVLTF
CDR3 DNA: TGCGCCAGCAGCTCGGACGGATCTGGGGCCAACGTCCTGACTTTC

J gene: TRBJ2-2
D gene: TRBD1
clone size: -
V gene: TRBV9
CDR3 protein: CASSLQGTGELFF
CDR3 DNA: TGTGCCAGCAGCCTACAGGGGACCGGGGAGCTGTTTTTT

J gene: TRBJ1-1
D gene: -
clone size: -
V gene: TRBV28
CDR3 protein: CASSPKGLNTEAFF
CDR3 DNA: TGTGCCAGCAGTCCCAAGGGTCTGAACACTGAAGCTTTCTTT

J gene: TRBJ1-6
D gene: -
clone size: -
V gene: TRBV6-6
CDR3 protein: CASSLKFTPSRDSNNSPLHF
CDR3 DNA: TGTGCCAGCAGTCTTAAATTCACCCCAAGCCGGGACTCTAATAATTCACCCCTCCACTTT

J gene: TRBJ2-2
D gene: TRBD2
clone size: -
V gene: TRBV2
CDR3 protein: CASSESWGGGELFF
CDR3 DNA: TGTGCCAGCAGTGAGAGCTGGGGGGGCGGGGAGCTGTTTTTT

J gene: TRBJ1-4
D gene: -
clone size: -
V gene: TRBV12-3/TRBV12-4
CDR3 protein: CASRILAEKLFF
CDR3 DNA: TGTGCCAGCAGGATCCTTGCCGAAAAACTGTTTTTT

J gene: TRBJ1-1
D gene: -
clone size: -
V gene: TRBV18
CDR3 protein: CASSPNSRATEAFF
CDR3 DNA: TGTGCCAGCTCACCAAACAGTAGGGCCACTGAAGCTTTCTTT

J gene: TRBJ1-2
D gene: -
clone size: -
V gene: TRBV13
CDR3 protein: CASTIGGRDYGYTF
CDR3 DNA: TGTGCCAGCACCATAGGGGGTAGAGACTATGGCTACACCTTC

J gene: TRBJ1-1
D gene: -
clone size: -
V gene: TRBV7-2
CDR3 protein: CASSLGGFNTEAFF
CDR3 DNA: TGTGCCAGCAGCTTAGGGGGGTTTAACACTGAAGCTTTCTTT

J gene: TRBJ1-5
D gene: -
clone size: -
V gene: TRBV6-1
CDR3 protein: CASSEARVRQGQPQHF
CDR3 DNA: TGTGCCAGCAGTGAAGCAAGAGTGAGGCAAGGTCAGCCCCAGCATTTT

J gene: TRBJ1-3
D gene: TRBD1
clone size: -
V gene: TRBV4-1
CDR3 protein: CASSQEIGTAVGSGNTIYF
CDR3 DNA: TGCGCCAGCAGCCAAGAAATAGGGACAGCGGTGGGCTCTGGAAACACCATATATTTT

J gene: TRBJ1-3
D gene: -
clone size: once
V gene: TRBV28
CDR3 protein: CASSTGLRGNTIYF
CDR3 DNA: TGTGCCAGCAGTACAGGTCTCAGGGGAAACACCATATATTTT

J gene: TRBJ2-5
D gene: -
clone size: -
V gene: TRBV15
CDR3 protein: CATSRGIQETQYF
CDR3 DNA: TGTGCCACCAGCAGAGGGATCCAAGAGACCCAGTACTTC

J gene: TRBJ1-1
D gene: -
clone size: -
V gene: TRBV12-3/TRBV12-4
CDR3 protein: CASSLKGGTEAFF
CDR3 DNA: TGTGCCAGCAGTTTAAAAGGGGGCACTGAAGCTTTCTTT

J gene: TRBJ2-5
D gene: -
clone size: -
V gene: TRBV28
CDR3 protein: CASSLVGETQYF
CDR3 DNA: TGTGCCAGCAGTTTAGTCGGAGAGACCCAGTACTTC

J gene: TRBJ2-1
D gene: -
clone size: once
V gene: TRBV19
CDR3 protein: CASSIPRGTGNNEQFF
CDR3 DNA: TGTGCCAGTAGTATTCCCCGGGGTACAGGGAACAATGAGCAGTTCTTC

J gene: TRBJ2-7
D gene: -
clone size: once
V gene: TRBV28
CDR3 protein: CASNGLSYEQYF
CDR3 DNA: TGTGCCAGCAATGGGCTCTCCTACGAGCAGTACTTC

J gene: TRBJ1-1
D gene: -
clone size: -
V gene: TRBV7-9
CDR3 protein: CASSLRSLPGPNTEAFF
CDR3 DNA: TGTGCCAGCAGCTTAAGGTCGTTGCCGGGACCGAACACTGAAGCTTTCTTT

J gene: TRBJ1-1
D gene: TRBD1
clone size: -
V gene: TRBV5-5
CDR3 protein: CASSWDGQGNTEAFF
CDR3 DNA: TGTGCCAGCAGCTGGGACGGACAGGGAAACACTGAAGCTTTCTTT

J gene: TRBJ1-2
D gene: TRBD1
clone size: few
V gene: TRBV5-1
CDR3 protein: CASSDRGSYTF
CDR3 DNA: TGCGCCAGCTCGGACAGGGGGTCCTACACCTTC

J gene: TRBJ1-4
D gene: -
clone size: -
V gene: TRBV5-1
CDR3 protein: CASSLAGGSTTNEKLFF
CDR3 DNA: TGCGCCAGCAGCTTGGCCGGGGGGAGTACAACTAATGAAAAACTGTTTTTT

J gene: TRBJ1-4
D gene: TRBD1
clone size: -
V gene: TRBV19
CDR3 protein: CASRQGRTNEKLFF
CDR3 DNA: TGTGCCAGTCGACAGGGTCGAACTAATGAAAAACTGTTTTTT

J gene: TRBJ1-5
D gene: -
clone size: -
V gene: TRBV28
CDR3 protein: CASSFRRQLVQPQHF
CDR3 DNA: TGTGCCAGCAGTTTTCGACGACAGTTGGTCCAACCCCAGCATTTT

J gene: TRBJ1-4
D gene: -
clone size: -
V gene: TRBV3-1/TRBV3-2
CDR3 protein: CASSQDNEKLFF
CDR3 DNA: TGTGCCAGCAGCCAAGACAATGAAAAACTGTTTTTT

J gene: TRBJ2-1
D gene: TRBD1
clone size: -
V gene: TRBV27
CDR3 protein: CASSLVYGTAANVEQFF
CDR3 DNA: TGTGCCAGCAGTTTAGTTTATGGGACAGCTGCCAATGTGGAGCAGTTCTTC

J gene: TRBJ1-3
D gene: TRBD1
clone size: medium-sized
V gene: TRBV27
CDR3 protein: CASSTQGVDTIYF
CDR3 DNA: TGTGCCAGCAGTACACAGGGGGTTGACACCATATATTTT

J gene: TRBJ1-5
D gene: -
clone size: -
V gene: TRBV18
CDR3 protein: CASSPSTLMVDQPQHF
CDR3 DNA: TGTGCCAGCTCACCATCTACGTTAATGGTCGATCAGCCCCAGCATTTT

J gene: TRBJ2-7
D gene: -
clone size: -
V gene: TRBV3-1/TRBV3-2
CDR3 protein: CASSQHEGRRTVDSYEQYF
CDR3 DNA: TGTGCCAGCAGCCAACACGAGGGTCGTAGGACAGTAGACTCCTACGAGCAGTACTTC

J gene: TRBJ2-3
D gene: TRBD1
clone size: -
V gene: TRBV27
CDR3 protein: CASSVNRGRNTQYF
CDR3 DNA: TGTGCCAGCAGTGTCAACAGGGGAAGAAATACGCAGTATTTT

J gene: TRBJ2-2
D gene: -
clone size: -
V gene: TRBV6-4
CDR3 protein: CASSALDNPGELFF
CDR3 DNA: TGTGCCAGCAGTGCCCTGGACAACCCCGGGGAGCTGTTTTTT

J gene: TRBJ2-1
D gene: TRBD1
clone size: -
V gene: TRBV7-6
CDR3 protein: CASSLGGTGGNEQFF
CDR3 DNA: TGTGCCAGCAGCTTAGGGGGGACAGGGGGTAATGAGCAGTTCTTC

J gene: TRBJ1-4
D gene: TRBD1
clone size: few
V gene: TRBV7-8
CDR3 protein: CASSLGTGHNEKLFF
CDR3 DNA: TGTGCCAGCAGCTTAGGGACAGGGCATAATGAAAAACTGTTTTTT

J gene: TRBJ1-1
D gene: -
clone size: -
V gene: TRBV3-1/TRBV3-2
CDR3 protein: CASIGRDMNTEAFF
CDR3 DNA: TGTGCCAGCATAGGCAGAGACATGAACACTGAAGCTTTCTTT

J gene: TRBJ2-3
D gene: -
clone size: -
V gene: TRBV7-9
CDR3 protein: CASSFAGNTQYF
CDR3 DNA: TGTGCCAGCAGCTTCGCTGGGAATACGCAGTATTTT

J gene: TRBJ1-2
D gene: TRBD1
clone size: -
V gene: TRBV6-1
CDR3 protein: CASSLQGARGYTF
CDR3 DNA: TGTGCCAGCAGTCTTCAGGGGGCGCGAGGCTACACCTTC

J gene: TRBJ2-7
D gene: -
clone size: -
V gene: TRBV6-5
CDR3 protein: CASSNVELYEQYF
CDR3 DNA: TGTGCCAGCAGTAACGTGGAACTTTACGAGCAGTACTTC

J gene: TRBJ1-1
D gene: -
clone size: -
V gene: TRBV5-1
CDR3 protein: CASSLGQSNTEAFF
CDR3 DNA: TGCGCCAGCAGCTTGGGCCAGTCGAACACTGAAGCTTTCTTT

J gene: TRBJ2-1
D gene: -
clone size: -
V gene: TRBV6-4
CDR3 protein: CASSEDLNEQFF
CDR3 DNA: TGTGCCAGCAGTGAGGACCTCAATGAGCAGTTCTTC

J gene: TRBJ1-4
D gene: -
clone size: -
V gene: TRBV11-1
CDR3 protein: CASSIQDTLGEKLFF
CDR3 DNA: TGTGCCAGCTCGATCCAGGACACCCTCGGGGAAAAACTGTTTTTT

J gene: TRBJ2-5
D gene: -
clone size: -
V gene: TRBV25-1
CDR3 protein: CASSLRQNYQETQYF
CDR3 DNA: TGTGCCAGCAGTCTTCGACAGAACTACCAAGAGACCCAGTACTTC

J gene: TRBJ2-7
D gene: TRBD1
clone size: -
V gene: TRBV7-2
CDR3 protein: CASSSGTGLGEQYF
CDR3 DNA: TGTGCCAGCAGCTCAGGGACAGGGTTGGGCGAGCAGTACTTC

J gene: TRBJ1-5
D gene: TRBD1
clone size: -
V gene: TRBV7-8
CDR3 protein: CASSLKGQVLNQPQHF
CDR3 DNA: TGTGCCAGCAGCTTAAAGGGACAGGTGCTCAATCAGCCCCAGCATTTT

J gene: TRBJ2-1
D gene: TRBD1
clone size: -
V gene: TRBV9
CDR3 protein: CASSAGQSSYNEQFF
CDR3 DNA: TGTGCCAGCAGCGCGGGACAGAGCTCCTACAATGAGCAGTTCTTC

J gene: TRBJ2-1
D gene: -
clone size: -
V gene: TRBV5-6
CDR3 protein: CASSSFRGAPFYEQFF
CDR3 DNA: TGTGCCAGCAGCTCCTTTCGGGGGGCCCCTTTTTATGAGCAGTTCTTC

J gene: TRBJ2-2
D gene: -
clone size: once
V gene: TRBV7-6
CDR3 protein: CASSPRATGELFF
CDR3 DNA: TGTGCCAGCAGCCCCCGGGCCACCGGGGAGCTGTTTTTT

J gene: TRBJ2-7
D gene: -
clone size: -
V gene: TRBV7-2
CDR3 protein: CASSLVPSNRYEQYF
CDR3 DNA: TGTGCCAGCAGCTTAGTCCCCTCGAATCGCTACGAGCAGTACTTC

J gene: TRBJ1-4
D gene: -
clone size: -
V gene: TRBV19
CDR3 protein: CATMAPRGFNEKLFF
CDR3 DNA: TGTGCCACTATGGCCCCAAGGGGCTTTAATGAAAAACTGTTTTTT

J gene: TRBJ2-3
D gene: TRBD1
clone size: -
V gene: TRBV29-1
CDR3 protein: CSVEAGTAADTQYF
CDR3 DNA: TGCAGCGTTGAAGCCGGGACAGCGGCAGATACGCAGTATTTT

J gene: TRBJ2-1
D gene: TRBD2
clone size: -
V gene: TRBV4-1
CDR3 protein: CASSPAGGGAREQFF
CDR3 DNA: TGCGCCAGCAGCCCCGCGGGCGGGGGGGCCAGGGAGCAGTTCTTC

J gene: TRBJ2-5
D gene: TRBD2
clone size: -
V gene: TRBV5-1
CDR3 protein: CASSSGLAGGTQYF
CDR3 DNA: TGCGCCAGCAGCTCGGGACTAGCGGGGGGGACCCAGTACTTC

J gene: TRBJ1-1
D gene: TRBD1
clone size: -
V gene: TRBV18
CDR3 protein: CASSVQGANTEAFF
CDR3 DNA: TGTGCCAGCTCAGTACAGGGGGCGAACACTGAAGCTTTCTTT

J gene: TRBJ2-7
D gene: TRBD1
clone size: -
V gene: TRBV7-9
CDR3 protein: CASSPGTGSYEQYF
CDR3 DNA: TGTGCCAGCAGCCCCGGGACAGGTTCCTACGAGCAGTACTTC

J gene: TRBJ1-1
D gene: -
clone size: -
V gene: TRBV7-9
CDR3 protein: CASSSVLDIAFF
CDR3 DNA: TGTGCCAGCAGCTCTGTGTTGGACATCGCTTTCTTT

J gene: TRBJ2-1
D gene: -
clone size: few
V gene: TRBV10-1
CDR3 protein: CASSVGGNNEQFF
CDR3 DNA: TGCGCCAGCAGTGTAGGAGGTAACAATGAGCAGTTCTTC